This TCR beta chain appears in the sequencing data of a study of control samples from healthy donors and cancer patients. Profiled with immunoSEQ multiplex PCR; TCRdb holds only in-frame clones, not every one. The sample lists 400,000 to 500,000 clones, about 93% occurring once. Germline-derived CDR1 and CDR2 are SGHRS and YFSETQ. Trimming removed 1 base at V and 2 bases at J, with 10 bases between. The CDR3 totals 15 residues. The sequence was collected from a man in his forties or fifties with head and neck cancer. The sequenced sample consisted of PBMCs. The chain links TRBV5-1 to TRBJ2-1; possibly TRBD2 for D (6 bases). CDR3: CASSLLGGAYNEQFF. CDR3 DNA: TGCGCCAGCAGCTTGCTGGGAGGTGCCTACAATGAGCAGTTCTTC.